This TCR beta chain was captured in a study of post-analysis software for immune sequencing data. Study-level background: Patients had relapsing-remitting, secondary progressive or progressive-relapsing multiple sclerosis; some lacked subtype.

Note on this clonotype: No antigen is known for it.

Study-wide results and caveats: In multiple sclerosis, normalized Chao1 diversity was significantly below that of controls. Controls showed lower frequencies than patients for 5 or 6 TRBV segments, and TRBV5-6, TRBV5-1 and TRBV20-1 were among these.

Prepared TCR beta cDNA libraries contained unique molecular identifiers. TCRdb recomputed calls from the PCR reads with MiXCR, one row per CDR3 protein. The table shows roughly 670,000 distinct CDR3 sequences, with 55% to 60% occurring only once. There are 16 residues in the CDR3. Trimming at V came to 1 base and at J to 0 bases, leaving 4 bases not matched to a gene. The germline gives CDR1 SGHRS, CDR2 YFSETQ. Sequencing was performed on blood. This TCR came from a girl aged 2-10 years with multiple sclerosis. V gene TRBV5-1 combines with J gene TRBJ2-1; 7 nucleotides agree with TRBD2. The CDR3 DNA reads TGCGCCAGCAGCTTGCCCCGGGAGGCCTCCTACAATGAGCAGTTCTTC. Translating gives CASSLPREASYNEQFF.